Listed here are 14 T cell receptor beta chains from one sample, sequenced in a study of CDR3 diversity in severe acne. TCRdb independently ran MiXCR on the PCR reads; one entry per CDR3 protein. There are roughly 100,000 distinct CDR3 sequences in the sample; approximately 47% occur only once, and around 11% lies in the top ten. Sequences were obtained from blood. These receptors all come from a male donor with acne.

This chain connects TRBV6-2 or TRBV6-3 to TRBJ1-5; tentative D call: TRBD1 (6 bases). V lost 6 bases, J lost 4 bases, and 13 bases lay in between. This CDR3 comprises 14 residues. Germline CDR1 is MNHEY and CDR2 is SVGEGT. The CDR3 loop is CASRPRQENQPQHF. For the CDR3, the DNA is TGTGCCAGCAGACCCCGACAGGAAAATCAGCCCCAGCATTTT.

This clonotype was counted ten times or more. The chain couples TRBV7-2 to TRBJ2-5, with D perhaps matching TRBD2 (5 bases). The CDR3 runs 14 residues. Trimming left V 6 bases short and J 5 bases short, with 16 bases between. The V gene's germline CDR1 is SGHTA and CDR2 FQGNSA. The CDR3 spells CASSKDSLRETQYF. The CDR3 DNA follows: TGTGCCAGCAGTAAGGACTCCCTTCGTGAGACCCAGTACTTC.

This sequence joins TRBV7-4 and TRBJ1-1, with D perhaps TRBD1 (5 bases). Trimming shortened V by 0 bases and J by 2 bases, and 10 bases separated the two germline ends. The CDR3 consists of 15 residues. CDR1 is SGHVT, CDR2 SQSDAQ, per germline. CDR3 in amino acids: CASSLAQGRNTEAFF. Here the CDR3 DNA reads TGTGCCAGCAGCTTAGCGCAGGGCCGTAACACTGAAGCTTTCTTT.

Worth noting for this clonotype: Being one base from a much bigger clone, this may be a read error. CDR3 in amino acids: CASSKWGIANYGYTF. CDR3 sequence (DNA): TGTGCCAGCAGCAAATGGGGCATCGCTAACTATGGCTACACCTTC. The chain recombines TRBV25-1 with TRBJ1-2; the D gene is possibly TRBD1 (5 bases). Trimming pared 6 bases from V and 0 bases from J, leaving 14 bases between. Germline CDR1 MGHDK, CDR2 SYGVNS. The CDR3 spans 15 residues.

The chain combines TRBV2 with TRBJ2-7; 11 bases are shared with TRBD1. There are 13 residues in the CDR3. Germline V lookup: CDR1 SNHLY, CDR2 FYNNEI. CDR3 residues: CASSGQGAYEQSV. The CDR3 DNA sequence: TGTGCCAGCTCTGGACAGGGGGCGTACGAGCAGTCCGTC.

The CDR3 sequence is CSAVSGVKGTYEQYF. The CDR3, as DNA: TGCAGTGCCGTGAGCGGGGTTAAGGGGACCTACGAGCAGTACTTC. The gene calls are TRBV20-1 and TRBJ2-7, with 7 bases aligning to TRBD2. CDR1 is DFQATT, CDR2 SNEGSKA, per germline (reference sequence). CDR3 length: 15 residues. After removal of 6 bases from V and 2 bases from J, the junction contained 13 bases not matched to a gene.

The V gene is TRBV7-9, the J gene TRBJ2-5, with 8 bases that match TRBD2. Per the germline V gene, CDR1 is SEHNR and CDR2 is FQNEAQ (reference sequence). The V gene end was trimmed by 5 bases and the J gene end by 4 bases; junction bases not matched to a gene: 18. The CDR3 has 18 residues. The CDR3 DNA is TGTGCCAGCAGCATAGGTAGCCCAGGGGCGGGAGGTGGAGAGACCCAGTACTTC. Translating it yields CASSIGSPGAGGGETQYF.

The CDR3 DNA sequence: TGTGCCATCAGCGGTAACAAGGACAGGGGGATAGCCGGGGAGCTGTTTTTT. This encodes CAISGNKDRGIAGELFF. The chain is built from TRBV10-3 and TRBJ2-2, with 10 bases aligning to TRBD1. Trimming at V came to 6 bases and at J to 6 bases, leaving 13 bases not matched to a gene. The CDR3 has 17 amino acids. Germline V CDR1 and CDR2: ENHRY, SYGVKD.

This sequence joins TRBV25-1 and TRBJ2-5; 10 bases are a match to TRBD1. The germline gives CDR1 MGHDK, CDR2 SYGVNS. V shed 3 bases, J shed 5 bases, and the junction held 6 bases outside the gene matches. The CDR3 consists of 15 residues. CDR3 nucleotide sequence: TGTGCCAGCAGTGATGGACAGGGGGAATGGGAGACCCAGTACTTC. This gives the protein CASSDGQGEWETQYF.

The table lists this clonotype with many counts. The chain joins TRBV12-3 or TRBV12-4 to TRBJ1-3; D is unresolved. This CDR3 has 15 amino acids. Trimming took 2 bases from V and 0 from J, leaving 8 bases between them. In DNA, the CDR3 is TGTGCCAGCAGTTTAATCCCTCGCTCTGGAAACACCATATATTTT. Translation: CASSLIPRSGNTIYF.

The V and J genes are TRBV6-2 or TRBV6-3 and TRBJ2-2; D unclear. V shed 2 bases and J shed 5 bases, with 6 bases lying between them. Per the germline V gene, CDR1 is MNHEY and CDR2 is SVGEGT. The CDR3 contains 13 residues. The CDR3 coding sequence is TGTGCCAGCAGTTACGGTCATACCGGGGAGCTGTTTTTT. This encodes CASSYGHTGELFF.

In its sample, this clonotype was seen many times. The CDR3 sequence: CASKKGQTNTGELFF. In DNA, the CDR3 is TGTGCCAGCAAGAAAGGACAAACCAACACCGGGGAGCTGTTTTTT. This chain uses TRBV6-5 with TRBJ2-2, with a tentative D call TRBD1 (5 bases). V lost 7 bases, J lost 2 bases, and 14 bases lay in between. Germline assignment: CDR1 MNHEY and CDR2 SVGAGI. The CDR3 consists of 15 residues.

CDR3 loop: CSARERGAYEQYF. The CDR3 DNA is TGCAGTGCTAGAGAGCGGGGGGCCTACGAGCAGTACTTC. V usage is TRBV20-1 and J usage is TRBJ2-7; 8 bases are shared with TRBD2. There are 13 residues in the CDR3. V shed 0 bases, J shed 2 bases, and the junction held 0 bases outside the gene matches. Germline V gives CDR1 DFQATT, CDR2 SNEGSKA (reference sequence).

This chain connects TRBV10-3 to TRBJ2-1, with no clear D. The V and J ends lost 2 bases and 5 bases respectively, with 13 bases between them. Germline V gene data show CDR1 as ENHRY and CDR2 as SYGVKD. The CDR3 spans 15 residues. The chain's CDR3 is CAISEVGKVDNEQFF. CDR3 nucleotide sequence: TGTGCCATCAGTGAGGTGGGCAAAGTCGACAATGAGCAGTTCTTC.